A single sample gave rise to the 16 T cell receptor beta chains below, sequenced in a study of T cells in Graves' hyperthyroidism and ophthalmopathy. RNA transcripts served as the template for amplifying TCR beta CDR3 regions. When the TCR CDR3 underwent first-round RT-PCR, the HTBI primer set was used. TCRdb re-called the multiplex PCR reads through MiXCR, storing one row per CDR3 protein. Here the sample spans 600,000 or so distinct CDR3 sequences, more than 12% being singletons. What was sequenced was blood. The receptors stem from a woman aged 45-65 years with Graves' ophthalmopathy.

This clonotype was recorded at least ten times. The V call is TRBV18, the J call TRBJ2-5; unclear D gene. The V gene lost 0 bases and the J gene lost 0 bases, with 8 bases spanning the gap. CDR3 length equals 15 residues. Germline V gene sequence: CDR1 KGHSH, CDR2 LQKENI. The CDR3 DNA reads as TGTGCCAGCTCACCACCGACACAGAACCAAGAGACCCAGTACTTC. Its translation: CASSPPTQNQETQYF.

This clonotype was recorded at least ten times. The chain combines TRBV5-1 with TRBJ1-5; 7 bases are shared with TRBD1. The CDR3 length is 14 residues. Germline V gives CDR1 SGHRS, CDR2 YFSETQ. After removal of 0 bases from V and 7 bases from J, the junction contained 4 bases not matched to a gene. The CDR3 spells CASSLGDSWQPQHF. The DNA of the CDR3 is TGCGCCAGCAGCTTGGGGGACAGCTGGCAGCCCCAGCATTTT.

The chain links TRBV2 to TRBJ2-3, with D tentatively TRBD1 (5 bases). V dropped 1 base and J dropped 0 bases, with 8 bases sitting between them. Germline loops: CDR1 SNHLY, CDR2 FYNNEI. The CDR3 extends over 15 amino acids. Written as DNA, the CDR3 is TGTGCCAGCAGTGAAGGCAAGGGGAGCACAGATACGCAGTATTTT. Amino acids: CASSEGKGSTDTQYF.

The chain recombines TRBV24-1 with TRBJ2-1, with 11 bases lining up with TRBD2. CDR1 and CDR2 from the germline V gene are KGHDR and SFDVKD. CDR3 size: 14 residues. V lost 4 bases to trimming and J lost 11 bases; unmatched junction nucleotides: 6. CDR3 sequence: CATSETRLAGKQFF. The CDR3, as DNA: TGTGCCACCAGTGAAACTAGACTAGCGGGGAAGCAGTTCTTC.

The table lists this clonotype with many counts. The V and J genes are TRBV7-2 and TRBJ2-5; a weak D match, TRBD2 (7 bases). Germline CDR1 reads SGHTA; CDR2 reads FQGNSA. Trimming shortened V by 6 bases and J by 2 bases, and 13 bases separated the two germline ends. The CDR3 sequence is 14 residues long. The CDR3 protein is CASRQGRGQETQYF. The DNA for the CDR3 is TGTGCCAGCAGGCAGGGGAGGGGGCAAGAGACCCAGTACTTC.

This clonotype occurred many times. The CDR3 nucleotides are TGTGCCAGCAGCTCCGTGGTGACCGGGGAGCTGTTTTTT. Translated: CASSSVVTGELFF. V and J are TRBV11-2 and TRBJ2-2; no definite D call. The CDR3 contains 13 residues. Looked up from germline, CDR1 is SGHAT and CDR2 is FQNNGV. V was pared by 4 bases and J by 5 bases, with 8 bases between. Looking up the rest from reference TRBV11-2 and TRBJ2-2 gives the full variable domain: EAGVAQSPRYKIIEKRQSVAFWCNPISGHATLYWYQQILGQGPKLLIQFQNNGVVDDSQLPKDRFSAERLKGVDSTLKIQPAKLEDSAVYLCASSSVVTGELFFGEGSRLTVL.

This clonotype has a count of ten or more. This chain uses TRBV29-1 with TRBJ2-3, with D possibly TRBD1 on 6 matching bases. The CDR3 extends over 14 amino acids. V lost 8 bases, J lost 0 bases, and 15 bases lay in between. CDR1 and CDR2 from the germline V gene are SQVTM and ANQGSEA. CDR3 sequence reads: CSLTRTASTDTQYF. The CDR3 nucleotides read TGCAGCCTCACCCGGACAGCCAGCACAGATACGCAGTATTTT.

In its sample, this clonotype was seen many times. The chain combines TRBV29-1 with TRBJ2-5; D is perhaps TRBD2 (7 bases). Germline V gives CDR1 SQVTM, CDR2 ANQGSEA. This CDR3 has 13 residues. Between the trimmed V and J ends, which lost 6 bases and 5 bases, there was a span of 16 bases. The chain's CDR3 is CSVVRGGLETQYF. The CDR3 DNA reads TGCAGCGTCGTAAGGGGGGGGTTGGAGACCCAGTACTTC.

V is TRBV14 and J is TRBJ2-5, with D perhaps matching TRBD2 (5 bases). CDR1 SGHDN and CDR2 FVKESK come from the germline V gene. The CDR3 extends over 15 amino acids. Between the trimmed V and J ends, which lost 5 bases and 1 base, there was a span of 14 bases. The CDR3 loop is CASSKARTFQETQYF. The CDR3 DNA follows: TGTGCCAGCAGCAAAGCCCGGACTTTCCAAGAGACCCAGTACTTC.

This clonotype was found many times. The rearrangement links TRBV30 to TRBJ1-1; D gene uncertain. Trimming shortened V by 0 bases and J by 2 bases, and 16 bases separated the two germline ends. The length of the CDR3 is 16 residues. CDR1 and CDR2 from the germline V gene are GTSNPN and SVGIG (reference sequence). CDR3 amino acids: CAWSVFVGPENTEAFF. The CDR3 nucleotides are TGTGCCTGGAGTGTATTCGTTGGGCCAGAAAACACTGAAGCTTTCTTT.

This clonotype has a count of ten or more. The chain is built from TRBV7-2 and TRBJ1-1; D gene unclear. V lost 4 bases and J 0 bases, leaving 15 bases between the germline ends. The CDR3 length is 16 residues. CDR1 and CDR2 (germline): SGHTA, FQGNSA. CDR3 sequence (DNA): TGTGCCAGCAGCTCGCGGTTAGGGAGCGTGAACACTGAAGCTTTCTTT. This encodes CASSSRLGSVNTEAFF.

This clonotype was seen repeatedly, ten times or more. CDR3 DNA: TGTGCCATCAGTGGCCTAGCGGGCGGTCCTAGCTCCTACGAGCAGTACTTC. This codes for CAISGLAGGPSSYEQYF. V gene TRBV10-3 combines with J gene TRBJ2-7; 8 positions agree with TRBD2. After removal of 4 bases from V and 0 bases from J, the junction contained 11 bases not matched to a gene. Per germline, CDR1 ENHRY and CDR2 SYGVKD. The CDR3 covers 17 residues.

The chain has TRBV14 and TRBJ2-1; TRBD2 aligns across 8 bases. This CDR3 spans 15 amino acids. CDR1 is SGHDN, CDR2 FVKESK, per germline. V gave up 8 bases and J gave up 4 bases; unmatched junction bases: 10. For the CDR3, the DNA is TGTGCCAGCGGAGTCGTCCGGGGGGGATACAATGAGCAGTTCTTC. The encoded protein is CASGVVRGGYNEQFF.

The chain uses TRBV3-2 and TRBJ2-1; TRBD1, the D gene given by the table, was not confirmed from the DNA. TRBV3-2 is assigned pseudogene status. This CDR3 is 16 amino acids long. The CDR3 region has the DNA TGTGCCAGCAGCCAAGTTTGGTGGCCCCCTGGGAATGAGCAGTTCTTC. Encoded protein: CASSQVWWPPGNEQFF.

This clonotype occurred many times. The chain couples TRBV7-3 to TRBJ2-5, with D possibly TRBD1 on 6 matching bases. Trimming took off 4 bases at V and 0 bases at J, with 15 bases between the two ends. CDR1 and CDR2 (germline): SGHTA, FQGTGA. The CDR3 is made up of 16 amino acids. CDR3 sequence (DNA): TGTGCCAGCAGCTCGGACAGCGGCTCGAACCAAGAGACCCAGTACTTC. It encodes CASSSDSGSNQETQYF.

V usage is TRBV6-1 and J usage is TRBJ1-5; D remains unclear. CDR1 and CDR2 (germline): MNHNS, SASEGT. The CDR3 covers 14 residues. The ends were cut back, 1 base at V and 5 bases at J, with 9 bases in the middle. CDR3 DNA: TGTGCCAGCAGTGAAGATTTCAGGCATCAGCCCCAGCATTTT. It encodes CASSEDFRHQPQHF.